A single sample gave rise to the 25 T cell receptor beta chains below, sequenced in a study of T-cell reconstitution after alpha-beta-depleted transplantation in children. A TCRbeta library incorporating unique molecular identifiers was prepared. Via MiXCR, TCRdb re-called the PCR reads, giving one row per CDR3 protein. The sample lists a few hundred thousand distinct CDR3 sequences; roughly 13% were seen once. This specimen consisted of PBMCs, obtained from the stem cell graft. Receptor source: a human donor who donated a stem cell graft to a child with Fanconi anemia.

This clonotype was seen only a few times. V gene TRBV24-1 combines with J gene TRBJ2-7, with D hard to call. The ends were cut back, 6 bases at V and 3 bases at J, with 8 bases in the middle. The CDR3 has 12 amino acids. Germline assignment: CDR1 KGHDR and CDR2 SFDVKD. The CDR3 reads CATSSTHYEQYF. In DNA, the CDR3 is TGTGCCACCAGTTCTACGCACTACGAGCAGTACTTC.

CDR3 nucleotide sequence: TGCAGTGCGCTGGGGGCTGACAGGGATGCAGGAGGGAAGCAGTACTTC. This encodes CSALGADRDAGGKQYF. The chain links TRBV20-1 to TRBJ2-7; D might be TRBD1 (7 bases). Germline V gene data show CDR1 as DFQATT and CDR2 as SNEGSKA (reference sequence). The CDR3 has 16 amino acids. V shed 6 bases and J shed 8 bases, with 29 bases lying between them.

The chain employs TRBV5-6 and TRBJ2-1, with 8 bases that match TRBD1. The CDR3 length is 15 residues. CDR1 SGHDT and CDR2 YYEEEE come from the germline V gene. V was pared by 6 bases and J by 3 bases, with 8 bases of the junction left unmatched. The CDR3 loop is CASTRTGFNYNEQFF. CDR3 in DNA: TGTGCCAGCACCCGGACAGGGTTTAACTACAATGAGCAGTTCTTC. The whole variable domain, remainder taken from reference TRBV5-6 and TRBJ2-1, is DAGVTQSPTHLIKTRGQQVTLRCSPKSGHDTVSWYQQALGQGPQFIFQYYEEEERQRGNFPDRFSGHQFPNYSSELNVNALLLGDSALYLCASTRTGFNYNEQFFGPGTRLTVL.

This clonotype has more than one count but fewer than ten. CDR3 coding DNA: TGTGCCAGCAGTAATTGGGACAGGCAGAACACTGAAGCTTTCTTT. Protein sequence: CASSNWDRQNTEAFF. V is TRBV6-1 and J is TRBJ1-1; 8 bases align to TRBD1. The V and J ends lost 5 bases and 1 base, in that order; junction bases with no gene match: 6. The V gene's germline CDR1 is MNHNS and CDR2 SASEGT. This CDR3 comprises 15 residues.

The CDR3 here is CASGLSQGYTGELFF. The CDR3 bases are TGTGCTAGTGGTTTGTCACAGGGGTACACCGGGGAGCTGTTTTTT. The chain recombines TRBV12-5 with TRBJ2-2; 7 bases are shared with TRBD1. The CDR3 spans 15 residues. CDR1 and CDR2 from the germline V gene are LGHNT and FRNRAP. Trimming removed 2 bases from V and 3 bases from J; junction bases left unmatched: 3.

The chain links TRBV9 to TRBJ2-1; D perhaps matches TRBD1 (5 bases). CDR3 size: 13 residues. Trimming stripped 1 base from V and 7 bases from J, with 9 bases between. CDR1 is SGDLS and CDR2 is YYNGEE in the germline V gene. For the CDR3, the DNA is TGTGCCAGCAGCGTACAGGGTCCTAATGAGCAGTTCTTC. Translation: CASSVQGPNEQFF.

In its sample, this clonotype was seen once. The chain carries TRBV7-2 and TRBJ2-3, with TRBD2 identical over 13 bases. Per the germline V gene, CDR1 is SGHTA and CDR2 is FQGNSA. The V segment lost 5 bases and the J segment 8 bases; nucleotides outside the gene matches: 4. The CDR3 has 14 residues. The CDR3 DNA sequence: TGTGCCAGCAGCACTGGACTAGCGGGGGCTACGCAGTATTTT. Translating gives CASSTGLAGATQYF.

This clonotype was seen a few times. The chain links TRBV4-3 to TRBJ2-1; 10 positions match TRBD2. The CDR3 totals 17 residues. Germline lookup yields CDR1 LGHNA and CDR2 YSLEER. After removal of 0 bases from V and 6 bases from J, the junction contained 8 bases not matched to a gene. The CDR3 is CASSQDSGLAGANEQFF. The DNA for the CDR3 is TGCGCCAGCAGCCAAGATAGCGGGCTAGCGGGGGCCAATGAGCAGTTCTTC.

For this clonotype: A much larger clonotype is one base distant, so this may be a read error. This chain uses TRBV5-1 with TRBJ1-1; unclear D gene. This CDR3 has 16 amino acids. Germline CDR1 is SGHRS and CDR2 is YFSETQ. The CDR3 loop reads CVSSLSGDPRNTEAFF. CDR3 coding DNA: TGCGTCAGCAGCTTGTCTGGCGACCCCAGGAACACTGAAGCTTTCTTT.

This clonotype has only a few counts. The chain uses TRBV4-3 and TRBJ1-2; a weak D match, TRBD1 (5 bases). The germline gives CDR1 LGHNA, CDR2 YSLEER. Trimming removed 1 base at V and 4 bases at J, with 19 bases between. This CDR3 is 17 amino acids long. The CDR3 here is CASSQALKAGRIYGYTF. In nucleotides, the CDR3 is TGCGCCAGCAGCCAAGCCCTTAAGGCAGGGCGCATCTATGGCTACACCTTC.

This chain connects TRBV5-1 to TRBJ1-1, with TRBD1 matching 9 bases. The length of the CDR3 is 16 residues. Germline V gene sequence: CDR1 SGHRS, CDR2 YFSETQ. V dropped 3 bases and J dropped 1; count of bases not matched to a gene: 7. The CDR3 region is CASSSGTGIGNTEAFF. In nucleotides, the CDR3 is TGCGCCAGCAGCTCCGGGACAGGGATTGGGAACACTGAAGCTTTCTTT.

This clonotype was counted ten times or more. The chain couples TRBV5-1 to TRBJ2-7; 7 bases agree with TRBD1. Germline V gene data show CDR1 as SGHRS and CDR2 as YFSETQ. CDR3 length equals 16 residues. Trimming cost V 0 bases and J 2 bases; bases outside gene matches: 8. This CDR3 is CASSLGLGQATYEQYF. The CDR3 DNA follows: TGCGCCAGCAGCTTGGGATTAGGACAGGCAACCTACGAGCAGTACTTC.

The V call is TRBV12-5, the J call TRBJ1-1; D not certain. Trimming cost V 6 bases and J 1 base, with 12 bases left between them. CDR3 size: 14 residues. From germline, CDR1 is LGHNT and CDR2 FRNRAP. In DNA, the CDR3 is TGTGCTAGTGGAAGACCAGAACCGAACACTGAAGCTTTCTTT. It translates to CASGRPEPNTEAFF.

This clonotype was counted many times. V gene TRBV5-4 combines with J gene TRBJ2-3; D uncertain. Between the trimmed V and J ends, which lost 2 bases and 0 bases, there was a span of 13 bases. The CDR3 sequence is 16 residues long. Germline values: CDR1 SGHNT, CDR2 YYREEE (reference sequence). For the CDR3, the DNA is TGTGCCAGCAGCTTCGGGCTACCCCTAAGCACAGATACGCAGTATTTT. Translated: CASSFGLPLSTDTQYF.

The chain carries TRBV7-2 and TRBJ2-1; maybe TRBD1 (5 bases). With 3 bases removed from V and 9 bases from J, the gap between germline ends came to 9 bases. The CDR3 length is 12 residues. Germline V gives CDR1 SGHTA, CDR2 FQGNSA. The CDR3, as DNA: TGTGCCAGCAGCTTCACTCAGGGTGAGCAGTTCTTC. Translation: CASSFTQGEQFF.

The V call is TRBV2, the J call TRBJ1-4; TRBD1 matches at 7 bases. The CDR3 has 13 amino acids. V shed 6 bases and J 5 bases; nucleotides not matched to a gene: 3. Germline-derived CDR1 and CDR2 are SNHLY and FYNNEI. The DNA of the CDR3 is TGTGCCAGCAGACTGGACAGGAATGAAAAACTGTTTTTT. Translation gives CASRLDRNEKLFF.

The V gene is TRBV5-1, the J gene TRBJ1-1, with D uncertain. V was clipped by 7 bases and J by 1 base, with 8 bases between them. The germline gives CDR1 SGHRS, CDR2 YFSETQ. This CDR3 comprises 12 residues. The CDR3 DNA reads as TGCGCCAGCTACCATGAGAACACTGAAGCTTTCTTT. Translating it yields CASYHENTEAFF. The whole variable domain, remainder taken from reference TRBV5-1 and TRBJ1-1, is KAGVTQTPRYLIKTRGQQVTLSCSPISGHRSVSWYQQTPGQGLQFLFEYFSETQRNKGNFPGRFSGRQFSNSRSEMNVSTLELGDSALYLCASYHENTEAFFGQGTRLTVV.

This clonotype appeared many times. The genes are TRBV6-2 or TRBV6-3 and TRBJ2-2; 8 bases align to TRBD1. V gave up 6 bases and J gave up 7 bases; unmatched junction bases: 4. From germline, CDR1 is MNHEY and CDR2 SVGEGT. CDR3 length: 13 residues. CDR3 nucleotide sequence: TGTGCCAGCAGCCGTACAGGGGGCGGGGAGCTGTTTTTT. It encodes CASSRTGGGELFF.

The V call is TRBV28, the J call TRBJ1-1; 7 bases are shared with TRBD1. Germline CDR1 and CDR2: MDHEN and SYDVKM. There are 13 residues in the CDR3. The V gene end was trimmed by 10 bases and the J gene end by 1 base; junction bases not matched to a gene: 6. CDR3 bases: TGTGCCACCTCAGGGGGTTGGAACACTGAAGCTTTCTTT. It encodes CATSGGWNTEAFF.

This clonotype was detected many times. This chain links TRBV6-5 with TRBJ2-7; perhaps TRBD1 as D (6 bases). Germline V lookup: CDR1 MNHEY, CDR2 SVGAGI. The germline V and J ends were trimmed by 5 bases and 0 bases, with 14 bases remaining between them. The CDR3 is 15 residues long. This chain's CDR3 is CASSTGQTVSYEQYV. The CDR3 nucleotides read TGTGCCAGCAGTACTGGACAGACAGTCTCCTACGAGCAGTACGTC.

This clonotype was recorded many times. This rearrangement joins TRBV6-5 to TRBJ1-1, with D possibly being TRBD1 (5 bases). The CDR3 has 14 residues. The germline V gene has CDR1 MNHEY and CDR2 SVGAGI. The V end was cut by 2 bases, the J end by 4 bases, with 11 bases between. The CDR3 nucleotides are TGTGCCAGCAGTTACATAGGTAGGGGCACTGAAGCTTTCTTT. This codes for CASSYIGRGTEAFF.

On this clonotype itself: This clone may be a read error of a much larger clone one base away. V gene TRBV6-1 combines with J gene TRBJ2-1, with D possibly matching TRBD1 (6 bases). CDR1 MNHNS and CDR2 SASEGT come from the germline V gene. The length of the CDR3 is 12 residues. Trimming pared 5 bases from V and 4 bases from J, leaving 6 bases between. The CDR3, as DNA: TGTGCCAGCAGTACAGGGTACAATGAGCAGTTCTTC. This translates into CASSTGYNEQFF.

This clonotype was counted a few times. V and J are TRBV29-1 and TRBJ2-5, with D possibly TRBD2 on 7 matching bases. Looked up from germline, CDR1 is SQVTM and CDR2 is ANQGSEA. The CDR3 extends over 14 amino acids. V lost 3 bases to trimming and J lost 5 bases, with 16 bases between them. CDR3 DNA sequence: TGCAGCGTTGATTCGGGGGGCCGGGGGGAGACCCAGTACTTC. Translation: CSVDSGGRGETQYF.

The chain is built from TRBV3-1 and TRBJ2-1; D ambiguous. Germline V gives CDR1 LGHDT, CDR2 YNNKEL (reference sequence). V shed 0 bases and J shed 12 bases, with 6 bases lying between them. This CDR3 region has 11 residues. The CDR3 spells CASSQDGGQFF. The CDR3, as DNA: TGTGCCAGCAGCCAAGATGGTGGGCAGTTCTTC.

This clonotype was picked up many times. The chain employs TRBV6-5 and TRBJ2-1; D call uncertain. With 6 bases removed from V and 9 bases from J, the gap between germline ends came to 12 bases. The germline gives CDR1 MNHEY, CDR2 SVGAGI. The CDR3 runs 12 residues. DNA of the CDR3: TGTGCCAGCAGCCCTGACCGGGTTGAGCAGTTCTTC. Encoded protein: CASSPDRVEQFF.